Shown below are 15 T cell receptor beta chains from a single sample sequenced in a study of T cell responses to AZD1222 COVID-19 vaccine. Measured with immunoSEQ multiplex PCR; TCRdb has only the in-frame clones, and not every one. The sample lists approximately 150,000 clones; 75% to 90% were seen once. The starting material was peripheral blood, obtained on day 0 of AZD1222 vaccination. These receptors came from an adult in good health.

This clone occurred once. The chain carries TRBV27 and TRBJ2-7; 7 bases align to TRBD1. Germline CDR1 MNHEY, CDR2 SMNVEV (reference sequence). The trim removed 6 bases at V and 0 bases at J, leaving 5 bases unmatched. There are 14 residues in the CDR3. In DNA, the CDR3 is TGTGCCAGCAGACGCAGGGGGAGCTCCTACGAGCAGTACTTC. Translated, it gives CASRRRGSSYEQYF.

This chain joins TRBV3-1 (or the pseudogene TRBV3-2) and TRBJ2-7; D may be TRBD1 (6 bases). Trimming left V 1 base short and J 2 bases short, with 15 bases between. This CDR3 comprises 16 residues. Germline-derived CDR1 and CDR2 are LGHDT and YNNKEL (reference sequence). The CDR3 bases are TGTGCCAGCAGCCAAGCATGGGGGCAGAATGCCTACGAGCAGTACTTC. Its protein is CASSQAWGQNAYEQYF.

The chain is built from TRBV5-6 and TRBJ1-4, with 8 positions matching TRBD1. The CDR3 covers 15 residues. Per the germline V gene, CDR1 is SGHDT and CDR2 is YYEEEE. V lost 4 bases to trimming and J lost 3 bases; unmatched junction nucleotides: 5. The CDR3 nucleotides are TGTGCCAGCAGCCCCGGACAGGGATCTAATGAAAAACTGTTTTTT. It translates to CASSPGQGSNEKLFF.

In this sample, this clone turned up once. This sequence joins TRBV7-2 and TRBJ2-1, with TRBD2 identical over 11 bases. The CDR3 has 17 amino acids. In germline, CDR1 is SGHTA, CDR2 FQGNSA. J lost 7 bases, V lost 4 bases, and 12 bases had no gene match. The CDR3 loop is CASSSATSGKRGNEQFF. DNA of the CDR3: TGTGCCAGCAGCTCGGCGACTAGCGGGAAAAGGGGGAATGAGCAGTTCTTC. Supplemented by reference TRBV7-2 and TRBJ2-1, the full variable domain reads GAGVSQSPSNKVTEKGKDVELRCDPISGHTALYWYRQSLGQGLEFLIYFQGNSAPDKSGLPSDRFSAERTGGSVSTLTIQRTQQEDSAVYLCASSSATSGKRGNEQFFGPGTRLTVL.

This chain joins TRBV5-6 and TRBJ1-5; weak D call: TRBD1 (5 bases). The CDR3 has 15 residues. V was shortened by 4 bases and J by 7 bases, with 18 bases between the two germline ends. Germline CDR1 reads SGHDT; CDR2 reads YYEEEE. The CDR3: CASSLLSGVRQPQHF. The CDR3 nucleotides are TGTGCCAGCAGCCTGCTGTCGGGGGTGAGGCAGCCCCAGCATTTT.

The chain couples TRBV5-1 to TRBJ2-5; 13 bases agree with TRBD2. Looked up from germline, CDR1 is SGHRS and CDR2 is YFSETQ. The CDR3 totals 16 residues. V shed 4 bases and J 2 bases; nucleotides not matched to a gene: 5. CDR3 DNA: TGCGCCAGCAGCGGCAGGGGACTAGCGGGACAAGAGACCCAGTACTTC. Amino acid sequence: CASSGRGLAGQETQYF.

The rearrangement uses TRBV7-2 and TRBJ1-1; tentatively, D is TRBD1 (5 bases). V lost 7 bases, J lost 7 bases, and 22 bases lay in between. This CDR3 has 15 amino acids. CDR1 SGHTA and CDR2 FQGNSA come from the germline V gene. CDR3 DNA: TGTGCCAGCACTTATAGAAGGGCTCAGGGAGGTGAAGCTTTCTTT. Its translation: CASTYRRAQGGEAFF.

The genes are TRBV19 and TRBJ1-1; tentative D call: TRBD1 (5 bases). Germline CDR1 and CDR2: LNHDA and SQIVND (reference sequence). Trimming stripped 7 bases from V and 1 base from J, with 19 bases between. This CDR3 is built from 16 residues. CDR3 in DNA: TGTGCCAGTACCCATGGGGTAGGTAGGGGGAACACTGAAGCTTTCTTT. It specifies CASTHGVGRGNTEAFF.

The CDR3 nucleotides read TGTGCCAGCAGCTTAGCGGGACAGGGAGCTAACTATGGCTACACCTTC. The encoded protein is CASSLAGQGANYGYTF. This rearrangement joins TRBV7-9 to TRBJ1-2; TRBD1 matches at 9 bases. CDR1 and CDR2 from the germline V gene are SEHNR and FQNEAQ (reference sequence). V lost 0 bases to trimming and J lost 0 bases; unmatched junction nucleotides: 2. The CDR3 is 16 residues long.

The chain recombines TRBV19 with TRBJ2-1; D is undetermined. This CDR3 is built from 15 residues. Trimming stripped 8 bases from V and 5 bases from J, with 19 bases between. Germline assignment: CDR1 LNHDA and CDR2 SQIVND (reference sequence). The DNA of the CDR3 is TGTGCCAGTCATTCAACCACGGGCGGCCACAATGAGCAGTTCTTC. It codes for CASHSTTGGHNEQFF.

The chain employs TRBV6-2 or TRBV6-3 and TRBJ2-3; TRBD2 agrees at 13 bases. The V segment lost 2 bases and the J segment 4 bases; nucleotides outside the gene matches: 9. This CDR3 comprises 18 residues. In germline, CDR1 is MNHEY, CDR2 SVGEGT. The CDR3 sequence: CASSYKLGLAGISDTQYF. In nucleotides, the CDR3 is TGTGCCAGCAGTTACAAGTTGGGACTAGCGGGAATTTCAGATACGCAGTATTTT.

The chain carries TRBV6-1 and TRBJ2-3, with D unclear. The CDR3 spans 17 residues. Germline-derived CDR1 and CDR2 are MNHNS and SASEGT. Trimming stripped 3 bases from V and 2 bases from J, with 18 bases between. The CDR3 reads CASSEVPSSDLTDTQYF. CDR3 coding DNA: TGTGCCAGCAGTGAGGTCCCCTCCAGTGATCTCACAGATACGCAGTATTTT.

The CDR3 bases are TGTGCCAGCAGCCCCGGCCCCTTAGGCGAGGACGAGCAGTACTTC. It encodes CASSPGPLGEDEQYF. The chain carries TRBV6-2 or TRBV6-3 and TRBJ2-7; D unresolved. The CDR3 loop spans 15 amino acids. CDR1 MNHEY and CDR2 SVGEGT come from the germline V gene. V was pared by 6 bases and J by 5 bases, with 20 bases between.

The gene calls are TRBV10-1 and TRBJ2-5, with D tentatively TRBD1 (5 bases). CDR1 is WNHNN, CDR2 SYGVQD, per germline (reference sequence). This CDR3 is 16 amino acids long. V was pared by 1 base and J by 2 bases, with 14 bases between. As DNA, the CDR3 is TGCGCCAGCAGTGAGTTAAAGGGGTCGCGACAAGAGACCCAGTACTTC. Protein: CASSELKGSRQETQYF.

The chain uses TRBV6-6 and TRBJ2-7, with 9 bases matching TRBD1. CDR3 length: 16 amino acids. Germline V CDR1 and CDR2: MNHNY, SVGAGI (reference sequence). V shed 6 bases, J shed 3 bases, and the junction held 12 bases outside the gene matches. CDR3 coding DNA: TGTGCCAGCAGAGAGAAAACCGGGACAGGGCGCTACGAGCAGTACTTC. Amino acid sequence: CASREKTGTGRYEQYF.